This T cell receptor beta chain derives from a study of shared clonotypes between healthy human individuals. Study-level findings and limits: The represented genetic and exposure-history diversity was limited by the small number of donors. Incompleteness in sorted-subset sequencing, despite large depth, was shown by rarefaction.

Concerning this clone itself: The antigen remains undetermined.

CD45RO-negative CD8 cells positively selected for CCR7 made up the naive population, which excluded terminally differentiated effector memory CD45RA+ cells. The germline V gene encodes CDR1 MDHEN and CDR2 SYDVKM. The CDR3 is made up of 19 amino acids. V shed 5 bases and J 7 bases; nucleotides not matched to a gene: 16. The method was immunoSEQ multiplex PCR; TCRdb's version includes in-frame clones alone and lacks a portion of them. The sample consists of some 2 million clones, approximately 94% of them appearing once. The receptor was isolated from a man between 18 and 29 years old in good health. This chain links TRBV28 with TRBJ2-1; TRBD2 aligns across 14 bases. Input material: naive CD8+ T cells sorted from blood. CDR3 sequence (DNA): TGTGCCAGCAGTCCATTGGGACTAGCGGGGGCTTCCTTCGGGAATGAGCAGTTCTTC. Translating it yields CASSPLGLAGASFGNEQFF.